Given below is one T cell receptor beta chain in context. As yet, its antigen is unknown. TCRdb's copy holds only in-frame clones and misses some; the assay was immunoSEQ multiplex PCR. The table shows around 130,000 clones, with 88% occurring only once. This sample was taken from a study of T cell responses to AZD1222 COVID-19 vaccine. At the level of the study: Researchers grouped second doses given at about 4 or about 12 weeks into one pool. General study results and limits: None of the repertoires were sampled until the peak T cell response had passed. Most donors were white British, females outnumbered males, and clonal diversity was possibly underestimated. Baseline seropositivity characterized only a handful of AZD1222 recipients.

The clonotype originates from an adult in good health. The sequenced sample was peripheral blood, obtained on day 0 of AZD1222 vaccination.

CDR3 DNA sequence: TGTGCCAGCAGCTTAGATGGGCAAGGACAGGGGTACCCCGTGTGGGAGACCCAGTACTTC. Residues: CASSLDGQGQGYPVWETQYF. V is TRBV11-2 and J is TRBJ2-5; 9 nucleotides align to TRBD1. Germline CDR1 and CDR2: SGHAT and FQNNGV. This CDR3 is built from 20 residues. J gave up 5 bases and V 0 bases, and 19 bases lay outside the gene matches.